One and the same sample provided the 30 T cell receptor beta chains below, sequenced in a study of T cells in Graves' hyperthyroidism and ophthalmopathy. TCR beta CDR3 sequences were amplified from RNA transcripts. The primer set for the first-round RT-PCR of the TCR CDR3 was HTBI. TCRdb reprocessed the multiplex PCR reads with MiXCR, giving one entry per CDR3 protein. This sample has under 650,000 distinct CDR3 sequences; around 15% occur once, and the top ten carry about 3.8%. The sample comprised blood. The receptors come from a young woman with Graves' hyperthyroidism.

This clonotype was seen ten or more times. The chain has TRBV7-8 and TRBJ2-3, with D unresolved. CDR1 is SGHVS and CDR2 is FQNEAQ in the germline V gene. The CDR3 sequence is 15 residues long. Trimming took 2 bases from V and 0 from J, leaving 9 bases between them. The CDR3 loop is CASSLRSWSTDTQYF. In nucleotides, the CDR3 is TGTGCCAGCAGCTTAAGATCGTGGAGCACAGATACGCAGTATTTT.

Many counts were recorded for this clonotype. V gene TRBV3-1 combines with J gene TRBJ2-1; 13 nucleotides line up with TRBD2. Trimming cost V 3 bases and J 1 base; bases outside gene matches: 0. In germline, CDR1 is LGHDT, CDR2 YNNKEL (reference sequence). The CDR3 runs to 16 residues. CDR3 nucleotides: TGTGCCAGCAGCCAGGGACTAGCGGGATCCTACAATGAGCAGTTCTTC. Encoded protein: CASSQGLAGSYNEQFF.

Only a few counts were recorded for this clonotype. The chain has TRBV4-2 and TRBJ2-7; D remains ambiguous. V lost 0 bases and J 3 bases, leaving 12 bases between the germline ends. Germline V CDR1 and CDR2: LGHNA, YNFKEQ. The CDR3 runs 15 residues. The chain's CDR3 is CASSQEATLYYEQYF. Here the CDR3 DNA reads TGTGCCAGCAGCCAAGAGGCTACTTTATACTACGAGCAGTACTTC.

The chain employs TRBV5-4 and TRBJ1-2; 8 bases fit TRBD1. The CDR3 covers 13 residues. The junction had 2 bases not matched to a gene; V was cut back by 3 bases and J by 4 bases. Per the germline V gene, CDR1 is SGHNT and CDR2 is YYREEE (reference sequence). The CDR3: CASSWGQVYGYTF. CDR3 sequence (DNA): TGTGCCAGCAGCTGGGGACAGGTCTATGGCTACACCTTC.

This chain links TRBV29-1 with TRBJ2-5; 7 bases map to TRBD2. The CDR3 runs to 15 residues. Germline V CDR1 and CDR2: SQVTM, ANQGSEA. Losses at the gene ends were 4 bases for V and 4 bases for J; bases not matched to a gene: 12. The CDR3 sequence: CSVVPAGRRRETQYF. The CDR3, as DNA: TGCAGCGTTGTTCCAGCGGGAAGGAGGAGAGAGACCCAGTACTTC.

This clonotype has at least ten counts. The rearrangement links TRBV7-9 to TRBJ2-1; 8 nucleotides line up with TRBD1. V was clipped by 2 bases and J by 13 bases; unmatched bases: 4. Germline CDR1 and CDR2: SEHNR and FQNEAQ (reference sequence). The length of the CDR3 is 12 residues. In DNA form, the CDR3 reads TGTGCCAGCAGCTTAAACCAGGGGGCTCAGTTCTTC. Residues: CASSLNQGAQFF. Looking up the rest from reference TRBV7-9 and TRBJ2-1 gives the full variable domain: DTGVSQNPRHKITKRGQNVTFRCDPISEHNRLYWYRQTLGQGPEFLTYFQNEAQLEKSRLLSDRFSAERPKGSFSTLEIQRTEQGDSAMYLCASSLNQGAQFFGPGTRLTVL.

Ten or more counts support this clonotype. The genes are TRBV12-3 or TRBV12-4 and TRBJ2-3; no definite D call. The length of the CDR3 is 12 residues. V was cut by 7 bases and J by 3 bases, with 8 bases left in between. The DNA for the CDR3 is TGTGCCAGCACCTCGACGACAGATACGCAGTATTTT. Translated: CASTSTTDTQYF.

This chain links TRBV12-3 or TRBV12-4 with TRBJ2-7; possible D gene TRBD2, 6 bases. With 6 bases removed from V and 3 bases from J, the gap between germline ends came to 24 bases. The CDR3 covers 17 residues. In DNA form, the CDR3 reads TGTGCCAGCAGCCAACCTCCGGGACTCAACAAGGTCTACGAGCAGTACTTC. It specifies CASSQPPGLNKVYEQYF.

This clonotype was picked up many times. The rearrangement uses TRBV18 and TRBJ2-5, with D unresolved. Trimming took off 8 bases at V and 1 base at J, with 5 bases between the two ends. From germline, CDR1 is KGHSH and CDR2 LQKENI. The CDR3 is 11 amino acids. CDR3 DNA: TGTGCCAGCAGCCGCCAAGAGACCCAGTACTTC. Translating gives CASSRQETQYF.

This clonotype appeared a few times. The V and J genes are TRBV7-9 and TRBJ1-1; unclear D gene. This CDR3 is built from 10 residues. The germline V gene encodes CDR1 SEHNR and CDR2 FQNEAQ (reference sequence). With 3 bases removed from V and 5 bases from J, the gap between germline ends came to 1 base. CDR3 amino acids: CASSLTEAFF. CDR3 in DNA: TGTGCCAGCAGCTTGACTGAAGCTTTCTTT.

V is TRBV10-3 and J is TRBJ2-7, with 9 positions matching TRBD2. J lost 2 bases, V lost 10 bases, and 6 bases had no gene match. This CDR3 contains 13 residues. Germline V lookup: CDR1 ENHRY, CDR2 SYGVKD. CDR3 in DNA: TGTGCCACCCGTGCGGGAGGGCCCTACGAGCAGTACTTC. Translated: CATRAGGPYEQYF.

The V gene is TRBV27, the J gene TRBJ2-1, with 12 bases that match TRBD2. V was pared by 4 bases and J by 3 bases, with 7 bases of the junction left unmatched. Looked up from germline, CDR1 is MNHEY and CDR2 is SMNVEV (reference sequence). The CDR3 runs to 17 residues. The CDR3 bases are TGTGCCAGCAGTTCCACGACTAGCGGGAGCCACTACAATGAGCAGTTCTTC. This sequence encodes CASSSTTSGSHYNEQFF.

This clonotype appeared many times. CDR3 nucleotides: TGTGCCAGCAGTTCTAAACTCAATACGCAGTATTTT. Amino acids: CASSSKLNTQYF. V usage is TRBV27 and J usage is TRBJ2-3; D remains unclear. CDR3 length: 12 residues. The germline V gene encodes CDR1 MNHEY and CDR2 SMNVEV (reference sequence). V was trimmed by 4 bases and J by 7 bases, leaving 9 bases between them.

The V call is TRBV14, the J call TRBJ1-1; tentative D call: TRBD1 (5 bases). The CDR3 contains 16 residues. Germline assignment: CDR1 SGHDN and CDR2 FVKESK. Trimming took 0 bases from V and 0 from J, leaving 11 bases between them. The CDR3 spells CASSQDRGAVNTEAFF. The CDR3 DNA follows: TGTGCCAGCAGCCAAGATCGCGGGGCGGTGAACACTGAAGCTTTCTTT. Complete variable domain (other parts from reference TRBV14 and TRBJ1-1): EAGVTQFPSHSVIEKGQTVTLRCDPISGHDNLYWYRRVMGKEIKFLLHFVKESKQDESGMPNNRFLAERTGGTYSTLKVQPAELEDSGVYFCASSQDRGAVNTEAFFGQGTRLTVV.

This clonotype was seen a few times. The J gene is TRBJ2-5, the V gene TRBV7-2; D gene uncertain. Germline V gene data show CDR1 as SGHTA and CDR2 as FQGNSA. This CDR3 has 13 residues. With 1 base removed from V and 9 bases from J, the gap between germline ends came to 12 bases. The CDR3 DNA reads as TGTGCCAGCAGCTTAGATACGGGTAGAGCCCAGTACTTC. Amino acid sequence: CASSLDTGRAQYF.

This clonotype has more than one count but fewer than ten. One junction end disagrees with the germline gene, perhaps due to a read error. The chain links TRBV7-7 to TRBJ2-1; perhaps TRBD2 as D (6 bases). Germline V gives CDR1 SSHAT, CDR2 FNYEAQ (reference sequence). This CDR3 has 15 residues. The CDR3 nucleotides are TGTGCTAGCAGCCAGGAGGGCCCCTCGTACAATGAGCAGTTCTTC. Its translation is CASSQEGPSYNEQFF.

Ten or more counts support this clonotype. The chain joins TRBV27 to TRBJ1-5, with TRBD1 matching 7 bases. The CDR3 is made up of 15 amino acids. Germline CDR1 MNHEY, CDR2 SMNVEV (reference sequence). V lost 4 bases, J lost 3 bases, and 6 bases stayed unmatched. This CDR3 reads CASSSGTASNQPQHF. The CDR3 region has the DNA TGTGCCAGCAGTTCCGGGACAGCCTCCAATCAGCCCCAGCATTTT.

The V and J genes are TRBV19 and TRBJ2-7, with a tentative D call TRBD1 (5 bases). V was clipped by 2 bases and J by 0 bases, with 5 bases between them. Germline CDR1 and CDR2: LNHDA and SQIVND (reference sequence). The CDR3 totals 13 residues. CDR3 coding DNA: TGTGCCAGTAGTATAACAGGCTCCTACGAGCAGTACTTC. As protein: CASSITGSYEQYF.

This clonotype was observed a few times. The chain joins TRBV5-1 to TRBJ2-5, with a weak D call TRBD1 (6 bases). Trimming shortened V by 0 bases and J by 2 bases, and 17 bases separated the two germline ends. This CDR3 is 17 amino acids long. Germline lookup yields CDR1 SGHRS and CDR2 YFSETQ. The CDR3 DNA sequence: TGCGCCAGCAGCTTGGTGTTGCAGGGGCGCGGGCAAGAGACCCAGTACTTC. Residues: CASSLVLQGRGQETQYF.

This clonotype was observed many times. As DNA, the CDR3 is TGTGCCAGCGGCCACAGGGGAGGACGGACTGAAGCTTTCTTT. Protein product: CASGHRGGRTEAFF. V gene TRBV28 combines with J gene TRBJ1-1; TRBD1 matches 7 bases. CDR1 is MDHEN and CDR2 is SYDVKM in the germline V gene. V trimming: 8 bases; J trimming: 5 bases; junction bases outside the gene matches: 11. The CDR3 is 14 residues long.

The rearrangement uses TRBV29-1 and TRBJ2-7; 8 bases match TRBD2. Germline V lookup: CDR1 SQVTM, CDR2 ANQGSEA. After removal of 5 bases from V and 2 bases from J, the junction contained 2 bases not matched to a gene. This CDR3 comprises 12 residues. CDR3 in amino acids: CSVPGGPYEQYF. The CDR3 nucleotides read TGCAGCGTTCCGGGAGGGCCCTACGAGCAGTACTTC.

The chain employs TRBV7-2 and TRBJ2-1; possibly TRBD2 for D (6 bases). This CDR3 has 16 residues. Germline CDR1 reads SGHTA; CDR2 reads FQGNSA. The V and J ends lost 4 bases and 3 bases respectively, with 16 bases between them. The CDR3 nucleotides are TGTGCCAGCAGCTCTCTGGTAGCGGAGGACTACAATGAGCAGTTCTTC. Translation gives CASSSLVAEDYNEQFF. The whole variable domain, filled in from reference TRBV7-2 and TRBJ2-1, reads GAGVSQSPSNKVTEKGKDVELRCDPISGHTALYWYRQSLGQGLEFLIYFQGNSAPDKSGLPSDRFSAERTGGSVSTLTIQRTQQEDSAVYLCASSSLVAEDYNEQFFGPGTRLTVL.

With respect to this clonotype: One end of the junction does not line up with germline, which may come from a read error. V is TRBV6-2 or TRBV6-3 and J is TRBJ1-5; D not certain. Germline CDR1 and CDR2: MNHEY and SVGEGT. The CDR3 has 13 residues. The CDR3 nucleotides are TGTGCCGGCAGCCTAAATAGCAATCAGCCCCAGCATTTT. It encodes CAGSLNSNQPQHF.

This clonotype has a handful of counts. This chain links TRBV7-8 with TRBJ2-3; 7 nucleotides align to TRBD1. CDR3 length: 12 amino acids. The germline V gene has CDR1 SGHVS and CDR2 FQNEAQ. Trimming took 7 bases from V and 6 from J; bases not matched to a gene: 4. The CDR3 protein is CASTTGWDTQYF. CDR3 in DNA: TGTGCCAGCACGACAGGGTGGGATACGCAGTATTTT.

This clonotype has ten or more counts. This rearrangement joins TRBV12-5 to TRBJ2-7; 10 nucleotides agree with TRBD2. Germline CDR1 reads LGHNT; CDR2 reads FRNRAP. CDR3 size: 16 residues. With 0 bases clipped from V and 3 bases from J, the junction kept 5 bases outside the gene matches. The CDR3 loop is CASGLVSGLAFYEQYF. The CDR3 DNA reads TGTGCTAGTGGTTTGGTGTCGGGACTAGCGTTCTACGAGCAGTACTTC.

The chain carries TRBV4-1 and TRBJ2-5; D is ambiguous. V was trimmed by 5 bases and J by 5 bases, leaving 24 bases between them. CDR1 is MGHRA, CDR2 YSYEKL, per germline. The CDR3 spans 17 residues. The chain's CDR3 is CASSDDALEVFAETQYF. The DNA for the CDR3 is TGCGCCAGCAGCGACGACGCGCTAGAGGTTTTCGCCGAGACCCAGTACTTC.

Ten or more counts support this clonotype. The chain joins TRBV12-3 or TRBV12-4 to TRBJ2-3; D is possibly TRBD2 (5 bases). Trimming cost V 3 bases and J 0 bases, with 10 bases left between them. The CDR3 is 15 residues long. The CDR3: CASSLASRSTDTQYF. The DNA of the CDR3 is TGTGCCAGCAGTTTGGCTAGCAGAAGCACAGATACGCAGTATTTT.

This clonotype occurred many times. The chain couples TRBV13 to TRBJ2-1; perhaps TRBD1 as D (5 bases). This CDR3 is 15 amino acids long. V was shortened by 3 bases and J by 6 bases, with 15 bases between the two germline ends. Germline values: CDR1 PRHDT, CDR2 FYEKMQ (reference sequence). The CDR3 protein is CASSFEGVYGNEQFF. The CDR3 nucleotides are TGTGCCAGCAGCTTCGAAGGGGTATACGGCAATGAGCAGTTCTTC.

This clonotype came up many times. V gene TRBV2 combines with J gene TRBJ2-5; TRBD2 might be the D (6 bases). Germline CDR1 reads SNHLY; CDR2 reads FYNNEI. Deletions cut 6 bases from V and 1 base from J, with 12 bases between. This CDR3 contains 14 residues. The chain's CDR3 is CASREGRFQETQYF. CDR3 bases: TGTGCCAGCAGGGAGGGCCGATTCCAAGAGACCCAGTACTTC.

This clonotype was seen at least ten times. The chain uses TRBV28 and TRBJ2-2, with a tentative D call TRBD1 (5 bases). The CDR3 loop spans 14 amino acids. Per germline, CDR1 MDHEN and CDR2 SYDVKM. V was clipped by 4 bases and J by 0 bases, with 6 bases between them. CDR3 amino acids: CASSWGSNTGELFF. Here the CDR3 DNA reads TGTGCCAGCAGTTGGGGCTCGAACACCGGGGAGCTGTTTTTT.